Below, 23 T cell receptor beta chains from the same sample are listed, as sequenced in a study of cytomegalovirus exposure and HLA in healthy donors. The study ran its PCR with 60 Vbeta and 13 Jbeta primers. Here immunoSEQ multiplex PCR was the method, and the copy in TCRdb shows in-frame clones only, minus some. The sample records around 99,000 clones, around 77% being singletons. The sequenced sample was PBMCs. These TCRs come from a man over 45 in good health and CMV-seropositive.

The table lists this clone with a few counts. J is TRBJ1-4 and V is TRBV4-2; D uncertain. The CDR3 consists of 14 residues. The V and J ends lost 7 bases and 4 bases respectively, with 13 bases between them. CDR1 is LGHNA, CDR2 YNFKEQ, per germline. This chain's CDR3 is CASTTHSNNEKLFF. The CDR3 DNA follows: TGTGCCAGCACCACTCACTCAAATAATGAAAAACTGTTTTTT.

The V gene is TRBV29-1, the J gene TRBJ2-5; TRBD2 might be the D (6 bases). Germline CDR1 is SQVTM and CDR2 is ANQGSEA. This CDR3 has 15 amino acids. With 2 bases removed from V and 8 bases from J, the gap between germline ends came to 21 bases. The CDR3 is CSVENANGLTGTQYF. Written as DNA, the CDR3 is TGCAGCGTTGAAAACGCAAATGGACTAACAGGAACCCAGTACTTC.

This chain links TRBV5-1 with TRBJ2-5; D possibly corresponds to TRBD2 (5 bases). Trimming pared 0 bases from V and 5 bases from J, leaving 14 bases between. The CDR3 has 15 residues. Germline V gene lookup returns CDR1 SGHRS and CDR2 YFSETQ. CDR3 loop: CASSLVEGAGETQYF. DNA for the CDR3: TGCGCCAGCAGCTTGGTCGAGGGCGCCGGGGAGACCCAGTACTTC.

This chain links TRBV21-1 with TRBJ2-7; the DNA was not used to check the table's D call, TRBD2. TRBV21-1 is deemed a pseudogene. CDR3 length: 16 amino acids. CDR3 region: CASSTHIERLVNEQYF. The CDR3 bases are TGTGCCAGCAGCACCCACATCGAGAGACTAGTGAACGAGCAGTACTTC.

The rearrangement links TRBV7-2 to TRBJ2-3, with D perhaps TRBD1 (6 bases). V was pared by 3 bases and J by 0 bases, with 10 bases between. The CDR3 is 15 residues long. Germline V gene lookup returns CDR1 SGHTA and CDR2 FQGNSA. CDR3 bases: TGTGCCAGCAGCTTCGGACAGATTAGCACAGATACGCAGTATTTT. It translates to CASSFGQISTDTQYF.

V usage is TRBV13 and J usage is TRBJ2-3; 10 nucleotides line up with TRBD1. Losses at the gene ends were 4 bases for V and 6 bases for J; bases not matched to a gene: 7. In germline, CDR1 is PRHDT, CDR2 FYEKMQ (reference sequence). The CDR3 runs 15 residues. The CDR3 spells CASSSTGTGVDTQYF. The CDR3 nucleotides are TGTGCCAGCAGCTCAACCGGGACAGGGGTGGATACGCAGTATTTT.

CDR3 bases: TGTGCCAGCAGTTACTCGGCACCAACTAATGAAAAACTGTTTTTT. Its protein product is CASSYSAPTNEKLFF. The chain carries TRBV6-5 and TRBJ1-4; D remains unclear. The V end was cut by 0 bases, the J end by 0 bases, with 5 bases between. The CDR3 is made up of 15 amino acids. CDR1 is MNHEY, CDR2 SVGAGI, per germline.

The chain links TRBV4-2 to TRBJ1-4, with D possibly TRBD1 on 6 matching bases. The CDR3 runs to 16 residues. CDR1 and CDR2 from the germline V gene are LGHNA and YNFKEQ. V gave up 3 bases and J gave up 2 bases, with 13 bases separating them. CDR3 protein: CASSQDSGVTNEKLFF. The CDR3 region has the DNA TGTGCCAGCAGCCAGGACTCAGGGGTGACTAATGAAAAACTGTTTTTT.

This CDR3 is CASSQATSNQPQHF. The CDR3 DNA reads TGTGCCAGCAGCCAGGCCACTAGCAATCAGCCCCAGCATTTT. V gene TRBV4-2 combines with J gene TRBJ1-5, with D hard to call. Germline CDR1 is LGHNA and CDR2 is YNFKEQ. The CDR3 consists of 14 residues. The V end was cut by 3 bases, the J end by 0 bases, with 6 bases between.

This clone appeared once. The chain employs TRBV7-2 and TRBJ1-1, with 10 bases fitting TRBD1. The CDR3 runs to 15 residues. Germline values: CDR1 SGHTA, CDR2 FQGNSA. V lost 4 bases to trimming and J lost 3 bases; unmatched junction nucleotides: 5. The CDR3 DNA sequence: TGTGCCAGCAGCTCGAGGACAGGGGGGGACACTGAAGCTTTCTTT. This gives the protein CASSSRTGGDTEAFF.

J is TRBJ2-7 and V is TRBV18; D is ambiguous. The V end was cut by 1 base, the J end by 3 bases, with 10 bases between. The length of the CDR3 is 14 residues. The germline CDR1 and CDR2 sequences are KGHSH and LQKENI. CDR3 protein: CASSPLDSGYEQYF. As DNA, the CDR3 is TGTGCCAGCTCACCACTCGACTCGGGCTACGAGCAGTACTTC.

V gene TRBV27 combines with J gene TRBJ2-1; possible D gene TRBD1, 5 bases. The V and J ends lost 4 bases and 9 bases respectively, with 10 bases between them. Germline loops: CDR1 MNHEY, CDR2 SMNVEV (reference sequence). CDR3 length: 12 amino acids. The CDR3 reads CASSSQGSEQFF. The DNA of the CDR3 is TGTGCCAGCAGTTCGCAGGGAAGTGAGCAGTTCTTC.

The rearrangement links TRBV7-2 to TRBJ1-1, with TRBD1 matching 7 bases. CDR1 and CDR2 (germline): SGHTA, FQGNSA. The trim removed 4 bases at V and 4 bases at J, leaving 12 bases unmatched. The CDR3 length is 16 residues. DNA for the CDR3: TGTGCCAGCAGCTACCGACCGATGGGACAGAGCACTGAAGCTTTCTTT. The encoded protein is CASSYRPMGQSTEAFF. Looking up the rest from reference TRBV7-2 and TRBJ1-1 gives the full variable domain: GAGVSQSPSNKVTEKGKDVELRCDPISGHTALYWYRQSLGQGLEFLIYFQGNSAPDKSGLPSDRFSAERTGGSVSTLTIQRTQQEDSAVYLCASSYRPMGQSTEAFFGQGTRLTVV.

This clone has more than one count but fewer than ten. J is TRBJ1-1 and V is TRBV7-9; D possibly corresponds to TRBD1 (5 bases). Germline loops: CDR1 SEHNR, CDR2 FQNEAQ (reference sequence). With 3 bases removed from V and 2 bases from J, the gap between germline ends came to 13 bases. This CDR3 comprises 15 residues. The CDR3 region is CASSFTDIVNTEAFF. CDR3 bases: TGTGCCAGCAGCTTTACGGACATAGTAAACACTGAAGCTTTCTTT.

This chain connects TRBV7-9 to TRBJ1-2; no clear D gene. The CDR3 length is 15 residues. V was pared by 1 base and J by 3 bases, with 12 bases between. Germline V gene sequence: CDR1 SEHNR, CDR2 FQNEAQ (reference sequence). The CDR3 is CASSLGPGADYGYTF. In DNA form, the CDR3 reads TGTGCCAGCAGCTTAGGTCCAGGCGCTGACTATGGCTACACCTTC.

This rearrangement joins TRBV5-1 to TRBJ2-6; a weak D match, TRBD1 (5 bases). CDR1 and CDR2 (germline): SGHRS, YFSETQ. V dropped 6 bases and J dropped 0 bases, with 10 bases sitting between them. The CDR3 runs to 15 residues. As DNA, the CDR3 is TGCGCCAGCACCCAGCAGGGCTCTGGGGCCAACGTCCTGACTTTC. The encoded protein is CASTQQGSGANVLTF.

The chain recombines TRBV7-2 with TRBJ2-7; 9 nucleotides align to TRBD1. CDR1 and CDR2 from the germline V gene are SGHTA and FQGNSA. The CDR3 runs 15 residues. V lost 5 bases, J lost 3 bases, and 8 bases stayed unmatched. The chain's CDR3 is CASSQPTGGYYEQYF. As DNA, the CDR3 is TGTGCCAGCAGCCAGCCGACAGGGGGTTACTACGAGCAGTACTTC.

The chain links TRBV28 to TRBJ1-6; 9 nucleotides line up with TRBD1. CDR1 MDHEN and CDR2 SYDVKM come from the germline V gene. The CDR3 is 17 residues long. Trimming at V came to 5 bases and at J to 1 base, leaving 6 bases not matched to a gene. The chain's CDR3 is CASSRGDRASYNSPLHF. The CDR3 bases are TGTGCCAGCAGTCGCGGGGACAGGGCGTCCTATAATTCACCCCTCCACTTT.

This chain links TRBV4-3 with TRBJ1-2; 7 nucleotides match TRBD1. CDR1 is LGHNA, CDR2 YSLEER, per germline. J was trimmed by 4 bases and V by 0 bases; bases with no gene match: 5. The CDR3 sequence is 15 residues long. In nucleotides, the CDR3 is TGCGCCAGCAGCCAAGATGGGACAGAGACCTATGGCTACACCTTC. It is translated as CASSQDGTETYGYTF.

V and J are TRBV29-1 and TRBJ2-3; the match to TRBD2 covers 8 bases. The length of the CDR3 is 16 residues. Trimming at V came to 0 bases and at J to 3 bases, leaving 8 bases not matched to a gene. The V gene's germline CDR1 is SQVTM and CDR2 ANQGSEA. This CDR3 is CSVEDRLAGTTDTQYF. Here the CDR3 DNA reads TGCAGCGTTGAAGATCGCTTAGCGGGGACTACAGATACGCAGTATTTT.

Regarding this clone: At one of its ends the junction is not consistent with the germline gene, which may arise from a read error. The CDR3, as DNA: TGCGCCAGCAGCCAAGACAGGGTTGGCTACCCCTTC. It specifies CASSQDRVGYPF. The rearrangement links TRBV4-1 to TRBJ1-2, with a tentative D call TRBD1 (5 bases). Germline CDR1 and CDR2: MGHRA and YSYEKL. The CDR3 spans 12 residues.

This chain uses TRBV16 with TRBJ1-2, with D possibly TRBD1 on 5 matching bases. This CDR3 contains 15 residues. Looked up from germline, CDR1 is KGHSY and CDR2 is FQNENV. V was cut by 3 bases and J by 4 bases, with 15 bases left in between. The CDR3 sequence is CASSHLGGDAYGYTF. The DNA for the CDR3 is TGTGCCAGCAGCCACCTGGGAGGGGATGCCTATGGCTACACCTTC.

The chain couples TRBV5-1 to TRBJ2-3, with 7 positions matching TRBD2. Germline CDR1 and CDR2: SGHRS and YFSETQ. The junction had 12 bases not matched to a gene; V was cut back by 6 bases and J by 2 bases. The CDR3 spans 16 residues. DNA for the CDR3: TGCGCCAGCAAAACCGATCCGGGACTAACCACAGATACGCAGTATTTT. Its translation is CASKTDPGLTTDTQYF.